This T cell receptor (beta chain) came from a study of CD8 T cells in ankylosing spondylitis. Libraries of TCR beta came from quantitative 5'-RACE with molecular barcodes. From the 5' RACE reads, TCRdb called clonotypes with MiXCR, one entry per CDR3 protein. Among under 150,000 distinct CDR3 sequences listed, approximately 17% were seen once. Study-wide findings and caveats: Disease-associated clones were reportedly significantly overrepresented in matched ankylosing spondylitis synovial fluid. The study identified a TCR beta motif of fewer than 10 highly homologous variants that appeared characteristic of ankylosing spondylitis blood.

This clonotype appeared a few times. The antigen is unknown. The source material was blood, either unsorted or a sorted T cell fraction (not recorded which). The sequence was collected from a male donor with ankylosing spondylitis.

CDR3 protein: CASTLAGAVDTQYF. DNA for the CDR3: TGTGCCAGCACCCTAGCGGGAGCTGTAGATACGCAGTATTTT. The rearrangement uses TRBV12-3 or TRBV12-4 and TRBJ2-3, with 10 bases fitting TRBD2. CDR3 length: 14 amino acids. The trim removed 7 bases at V and 5 bases at J, leaving 6 bases unmatched.